Following are 10 T cell receptor beta chains from one sample sequenced in a study of CXCR3-negative and CXCR3-positive naive CD8 T cells. General study results and limits: CXCR3-positive naive cells carried more hydrophobic TRB CDR3s than CXCR3-negative naive cells did.

The study made its TRB cDNA libraries by 5' RACE, adding UMI labels. No DNA is given; TCRdb re-called the 5' RACE reads and lists each CDR3 protein once. The data include 150,000 or so distinct CDR3 sequences; the top ten clones carry 0.45% to 0.6%. No antigens are known for them. The sequenced material came from naive CXCR3+ CD8+ T cells from blood. Subset noted: CD45RO-CCR7+CD27+CD95- naive CD8+ T cells expressing CXCR3 (TNR3+). The receptor set was obtained from a human donor in good health. Some clones in this sample may be carry-over from other donors' samples.

The rearrangement links TRBV28 to TRBJ1-5; TCRdb reports TRBD1, a call that lacks DNA to check it against. The germline CDR1 and CDR2 sequences are MDHEN and SYDVKM. This CDR3 is 14 amino acids long. Here the CDR3 reads CASSLYRGNQPQHF.

The chain has TRBV12-3 or TRBV12-4 and TRBJ2-3; TCRdb's D gene call, TRBD2, goes unchecked for lack of DNA. This CDR3 region has 18 residues. The CDR3 region is CASTWAGGTDLNTDTQYF.

CDR3 loop: CARGLGFGGTLAGVNEQFF. This rearrangement joins TRBV5-1 to TRBJ2-1; TCRdb proposes TRBD2, but this gene call is untestable without DNA. Germline lookup yields CDR1 SGHRS and CDR2 YFSETQ. This CDR3 spans 19 amino acids. Full variable domain (outside the CDR3, taken from reference TRBV5-1 and TRBJ2-1): KAGVTQTPRYLIKTRGQQVTLSCSPISGHRSVSWYQQTPGQGLQFLFEYFSETQRNKGNFPGRFSGRQFSNSRSEMNVSTLELGDSALYLCARGLGFGGTLAGVNEQFFGPGTRLTVL.

J is TRBJ2-5 and V is TRBV28; the D call from TCRdb, TRBD1, cannot be confirmed without DNA. Looked up from germline, CDR1 is MDHEN and CDR2 is SYDVKM. The CDR3 sequence is 15 residues long. The CDR3 loop is CASSLSSGGRETQYF.

This chain joins TRBV4-1 and TRBJ1-5. Germline values: CDR1 MGHRA, CDR2 YSYEKL. The CDR3 totals 15 residues. CDR3 amino acids: CASSQEGDLDQPQHF.

The V call is TRBV29-1, the J call TRBJ2-1; TCRdb calls TRBD2, which cannot be checked without DNA. The length of the CDR3 is 14 residues. The germline V gene has CDR1 SQVTM and CDR2 ANQGSEA. The CDR3 is CSVAAGGPYNEQFF.

The chain is built from TRBV5-5 and TRBJ2-7; absent DNA, TCRdb's TRBD1 call cannot be checked. Germline CDR1 SGHKS, CDR2 YYEKEE (reference sequence). The CDR3 loop spans 16 amino acids. The CDR3 loop is CASSLYGTVFSYEQYF.

The chain is built from TRBV27 and TRBJ1-5; TCRdb's assignment of TRBD1 cannot be checked, as there is no DNA. This CDR3 has 16 residues. Germline values: CDR1 MNHEY, CDR2 SMNVEV (reference sequence). The CDR3 sequence: CASSLSGQGANQPQHF.

This chain's CDR3 is CASTIGRGHYNEQFF. The rearrangement links TRBV27 to TRBJ2-1; TCRdb calls TRBD2, which cannot be checked without DNA. The CDR3 is 15 amino acids. CDR1 and CDR2 (germline): MNHEY, SMNVEV (reference sequence).

V usage is TRBV7-8 and J usage is TRBJ1-5. The CDR3 extends over 16 amino acids. Germline V CDR1 and CDR2: SGHVS, FQNEAQ. CDR3 sequence: CASSSIGVTSNQPQHF.